The clone carrying this TCR beta chain has a single count. What it binds is unknown. The data stem from a study of T cell responses to AZD1222 COVID-19 vaccine. Findings and caveats of the study: Clonal diversity was possibly underestimated, and white British individuals and females predominated among donors. Spike regions recognized by vaccine-associated CD4 TCRs spanned the protein, led by 160-218 and 743-854. The study sampled repertoires only after the peak T cell response. Among AZD1222 vaccinees, only 5 to 7 were seropositive at baseline.

This CDR3 has 15 amino acids. Per germline, CDR1 SNHLY and CDR2 FYNNEI. Trimming left V 4 bases short and J 5 bases short, with 17 bases between. The table came from immunoSEQ multiplex PCR; TCRdb's copy has only in-frame clones and leaves some out. The table lists 95,000 to 100,000 clones, less than 95% of them singletons, with approximately 1.3% in the top ten. This clonotype was obtained from an adult in good health. The V and J genes are TRBV2 and TRBJ1-1; D gene uncertain. Source: peripheral blood, taken on day 0 of AZD1222 vaccination. The CDR3 bases are TGTGCCAGCAGTGGATACCGGGAAACGGGGACTGAAGCTTTCTTT. It is translated as CASSGYRETGTEAFF.